The clone carrying this T cell receptor (beta chain) was seen only once. The data are from a study of somatic mutations in cytotoxic T cells in rheumatoid arthritis. Positively selected by magnetic beads, CD4+ and CD8+ cells were purity-checked by flow cytometry. Generated by immunoSEQ multiplex PCR, the TCRdb table keeps only in-frame clones and is missing some. The sample includes 15,000 to 20,000 clones, roughly 77% seen only once; the top ten take about 14%. The CDR3 is 15 residues long. Germline-derived CDR1 and CDR2 are MDHEN and SYDVKM. V was cut by 2 bases and J by 0 bases, with 8 bases left in between.

The receptor was isolated from an adult with rheumatoid arthritis. The material sequenced was CD8+ T cells sorted from blood. V gene TRBV28 combines with J gene TRBJ1-5; no firm D call. The CDR3 loop is CASSLLGFSNQPQHF. In nucleotides, the CDR3 is TGTGCCAGCAGTTTACTGGGGTTTAGCAATCAGCCCCAGCATTTT. Looking up the rest from reference TRBV28 and TRBJ1-5 gives the full variable domain: DVKVTQSSRYLVKRTGEKVFLECVQDMDHENMFWYRQDPGLGLRLIYFSYDVKMKEKGDIPEGYSVSREKKERFSLILESASTNQTSMYLCASSLLGFSNQPQHFGDGTRLSIL.